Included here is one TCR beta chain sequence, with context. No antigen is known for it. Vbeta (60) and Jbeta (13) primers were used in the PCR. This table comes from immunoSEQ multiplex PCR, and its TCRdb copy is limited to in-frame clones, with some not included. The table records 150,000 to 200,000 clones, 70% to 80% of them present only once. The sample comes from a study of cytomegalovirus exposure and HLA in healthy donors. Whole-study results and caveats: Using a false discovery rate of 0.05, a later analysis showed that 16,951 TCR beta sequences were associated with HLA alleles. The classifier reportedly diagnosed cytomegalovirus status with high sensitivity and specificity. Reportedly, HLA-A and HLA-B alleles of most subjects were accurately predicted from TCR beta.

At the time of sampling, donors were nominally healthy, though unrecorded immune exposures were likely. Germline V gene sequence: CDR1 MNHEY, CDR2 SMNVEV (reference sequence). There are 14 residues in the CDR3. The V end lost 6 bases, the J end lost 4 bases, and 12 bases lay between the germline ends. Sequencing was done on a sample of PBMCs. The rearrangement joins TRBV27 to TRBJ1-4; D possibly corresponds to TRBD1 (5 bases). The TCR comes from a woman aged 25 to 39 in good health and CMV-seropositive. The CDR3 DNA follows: TGTGCCAGCAGGAAGGGGCAGGGTAATGAAAAACTGTTTTTT. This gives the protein CASRKGQGNEKLFF.